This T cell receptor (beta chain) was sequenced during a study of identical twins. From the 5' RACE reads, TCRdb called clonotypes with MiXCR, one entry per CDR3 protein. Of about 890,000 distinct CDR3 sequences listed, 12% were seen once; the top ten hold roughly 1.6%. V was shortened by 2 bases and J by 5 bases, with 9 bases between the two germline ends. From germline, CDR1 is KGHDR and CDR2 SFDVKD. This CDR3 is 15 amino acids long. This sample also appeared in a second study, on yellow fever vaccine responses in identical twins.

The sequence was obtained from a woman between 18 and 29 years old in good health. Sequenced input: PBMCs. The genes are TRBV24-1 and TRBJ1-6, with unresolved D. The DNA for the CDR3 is TGTGCCACCAGTGATTCCAGCGGTAATAATTCACCCCTCCACTTT. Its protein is CATSDSSGNNSPLHF.